These 12 T cell receptor beta chains share one sample of origin, sequenced in a study of regulatory and conventional T cells in RAG deficiency. Genomic DNA came from blood conventional CD4+ T cells gated CD25-low CD127-high. Only in-frame clones appear in the TCRdb table, and some are missing; sequencing was by immunoSEQ multiplex PCR. The sample has fewer than 15,000 clones, 93% seen once. These same records also appear under a second study, on regulatory T cells. From that paper: Primers: 52 TRBV forward and 13 TRBJ reverse.

The sample comprised CD4+ effector T cells sorted from blood. These receptors all stem from a human donor in good health.

This rearrangement joins TRBV9 to TRBJ2-1; 7 nucleotides agree with TRBD2. The ends lost 4 bases at V and 8 bases at J; junction bases unmatched: 12. This CDR3 has 15 residues. Per the germline V gene, CDR1 is SGDLS and CDR2 is YYNGEE. Here the CDR3 reads CASSPPGRGRDEQFF. In DNA, the CDR3 is TGTGCCAGCAGCCCCCCGGGACGGGGGAGGGATGAGCAGTTCTTC. Combining the CDR3 with reference TRBV9 and TRBJ2-1 gives the whole variable domain DSGVTQTPKHLITATGQRVTLRCSPRSGDLSVYWYQQSLDQGLQFLIQYYNGEERAKGNILERFSAQQFPDLHSELNLSSLELGDSALYFCASSPPGRGRDEQFFGPGTRLTVL.

The rearrangement joins TRBV2 to TRBJ2-1, with 7 positions matching TRBD1. V shed 6 bases, J shed 12 bases, and the junction held 5 bases outside the gene matches. The CDR3 has 11 residues. CDR1 and CDR2 (germline): SNHLY, FYNNEI. CDR3 coding DNA: TGTGCCAGCAGCACCGGGACAGCGCAGTTCTTC. This sequence encodes CASSTGTAQFF.

The chain joins TRBV29-1 to TRBJ2-5, with TRBD2 matching 7 bases. This CDR3 is 12 amino acids long. Germline CDR1 reads SQVTM; CDR2 reads ANQGSEA. J gave up 6 bases and V 4 bases, and 5 bases lay outside the gene matches. In DNA, the CDR3 is TGCAGCGTTGTGCGCGGGGGTCAGACCCAGTACTTC. Residues: CSVVRGGQTQYF.

The gene calls are TRBV6-5 and TRBJ2-5; D not certain. Per germline, CDR1 MNHEY and CDR2 SVGAGI. Between the trimmed V and J ends, which lost 4 bases and 2 bases, there was a span of 5 bases. CDR3 length equals 12 residues. The CDR3 region is CASSWPQETQYF. CDR3 nucleotides: TGTGCCAGCAGTTGGCCACAAGAGACCCAGTACTTC.

The chain links TRBV15 to TRBJ2-6; D may match TRBD1 or TRBD2 (5 bases each). V was shortened by 0 bases and J by 2 bases, with 11 bases between the two germline ends. The length of the CDR3 is 17 residues. Germline CDR1 LNHNV, CDR2 YYDKDF (reference sequence). The DNA of the CDR3 is TGTGCCACCAGCAGAGATTACGGGGCAGCTGGGGCCAACGTCCTGACTTTC. Translating it yields CATSRDYGAAGANVLTF.

The J gene is TRBJ1-3, the V gene TRBV2; D uncertain. Germline CDR1 reads SNHLY; CDR2 reads FYNNEI. Trimming stripped 7 bases from V and 0 bases from J, with 13 bases between. This CDR3 contains 15 residues. CDR3 sequence: CASMAETSSGNTIYF. DNA of the CDR3: TGTGCCAGCATGGCAGAGACCAGCTCTGGAAACACCATATATTTT.

For the CDR3, the DNA is TGTGCCAGCAGCTTAGTGGGGGTATCTGGAAACACCATATATTTT. Protein: CASSLVGVSGNTIYF. This sequence joins TRBV7-9 and TRBJ1-3; perhaps TRBD1 as D (5 bases). The V gene lost 1 base and the J gene lost 1 base, with 8 bases spanning the gap. Germline CDR1 SEHNR, CDR2 FQNEAQ (reference sequence). CDR3 length equals 15 residues.

The rearrangement links TRBV11-2 to TRBJ2-5; 8 positions agree with TRBD2. Germline CDR1 and CDR2: SGHAT and FQNNGV. The V segment lost 5 bases and the J segment 3 bases; nucleotides outside the gene matches: 14. This CDR3 is built from 17 residues. The CDR3 here is CASSRLGAGVLKETQYF. The DNA of the CDR3 is TGTGCCAGCAGCCGTTTGGGAGCGGGGGTATTAAAAGAGACCCAGTACTTC.

This chain links TRBV5-1 with TRBJ1-2, with D possibly being TRBD1 (5 bases). Germline CDR1 and CDR2: SGHRS and YFSETQ. The germline V and J ends were trimmed by 1 base and 0 bases, with 19 bases remaining between them. This CDR3 is 18 amino acids long. This CDR3 reads CASSLSTRGEGANYGYTF. The CDR3 region has the DNA TGCGCCAGCAGCTTGAGTACCCGGGGGGAAGGAGCTAACTATGGCTACACCTTC.

The chain joins TRBV28 to TRBJ2-5, with TRBD2 matching over 11 bases. From germline, CDR1 is MDHEN and CDR2 SYDVKM. The CDR3 totals 16 residues. V shed 6 bases and J 0 bases; nucleotides not matched to a gene: 6. The CDR3 region is CASSRWTSGYQETQYF. The CDR3 nucleotides read TGTGCCAGCAGCCGTTGGACTAGCGGGTACCAAGAGACCCAGTACTTC.

The chain links TRBV11-2 to TRBJ2-2; 8 nucleotides line up with TRBD2. The trim removed 2 bases at V and 8 bases at J, leaving 7 bases unmatched. Germline assignment: CDR1 SGHAT and CDR2 FQNNGV. This CDR3 is built from 15 residues. This CDR3 is CASSLYAGGQGELFF. The CDR3 DNA is TGTGCCAGCAGCTTATATGCGGGGGGCCAGGGGGAGCTGTTTTTT. Based on the CDR3 plus reference TRBV11-2 and TRBJ2-2, the full variable domain is EAGVAQSPRYKIIEKRQSVAFWCNPISGHATLYWYQQILGQGPKLLIQFQNNGVVDDSQLPKDRFSAERLKGVDSTLKIQPAKLEDSAVYLCASSLYAGGQGELFFGEGSRLTVL.

J is TRBJ1-1 and V is TRBV6-1; the D is unclear. The germline gives CDR1 MNHNS, CDR2 SASEGT. The CDR3 has 13 amino acids. The V and J ends lost 7 bases and 0 bases respectively, with 9 bases between them. The CDR3 coding sequence is TGTGCCAGCACCTGGACCGTGAACACTGAAGCTTTCTTT. It codes for CASTWTVNTEAFF.